One and the same sample provided the 29 T cell receptor beta chains below, sequenced in a study of T cell changes during pregnancy in multiple sclerosis. This table comes from immunoSEQ multiplex PCR, and its TCRdb copy is limited to in-frame clones, with some not included. Here the sample spans under 90,000 clones, around 94% being singletons. The sample here was peripheral blood, taken in the second trimester of pregnancy. These receptors all come from a female donor in good health, enrolled as a control in a pregnancy study.

This chain joins TRBV7-2 and TRBJ2-7; D might be TRBD2 (5 bases). The germline V and J ends were trimmed by 5 bases and 3 bases, with 11 bases remaining between them. The CDR3 length is 13 residues. In germline, CDR1 is SGHTA, CDR2 FQGNSA. The CDR3 loop is CASSLGRVYEQYF. In DNA form, the CDR3 reads TGTGCCAGCAGCCTTGGGCGGGTCTACGAGCAGTACTTC.

The V and J genes are TRBV15 and TRBJ1-1; possibly TRBD1 for D (6 bases). CDR3 size: 17 residues. V lost 0 bases, J lost 4 bases, and 18 bases lay in between. Germline-derived CDR1 and CDR2 are LNHNV and YYDKDF (reference sequence). This chain's CDR3 is CATSRENKAGVATEAFF. CDR3 nucleotide sequence: TGTGCCACCAGCAGAGAAAATAAGGCAGGGGTTGCCACTGAAGCTTTCTTT. Full variable domain (remainder filled in from reference TRBV15 and TRBJ1-1): DAMVIQNPRYQVTQFGKPVTLSCSQTLNHNVMYWYQQKSSQAPKLLFHYYDKDFNNEADTPDNFQSRRPNTSFCFLDIRSPGLGDTAMYLCATSRENKAGVATEAFFGQGTRLTVV.

This chain joins TRBV5-1 and TRBJ1-2; D unclear. CDR3 length equals 12 residues. V lost 2 bases and J 5 bases, leaving 7 bases between the germline ends. Germline lookup yields CDR1 SGHRS and CDR2 YFSETQ. The CDR3 nucleotides are TGCGCCAGCAGCTTCTACCGGTATGGCTACACCTTC. Amino acids: CASSFYRYGYTF.

This clone was recorded a few times. The chain links TRBV6-1 to TRBJ1-3; D might be TRBD1 (5 bases). With 7 bases removed from V and 3 bases from J, the gap between germline ends came to 13 bases. CDR3 length equals 14 residues. Per germline, CDR1 MNHNS and CDR2 SASEGT. The CDR3, as DNA: TGTGCCAGCACCCTGGGGGAGGGTGGAAACACCATATATTTT. Translation: CASTLGEGGNTIYF.

The chain carries TRBV7-8 and TRBJ2-1, with D hard to call. Germline V CDR1 and CDR2: SGHVS, FQNEAQ. V was pared by 2 bases and J by 1 base, with 9 bases between. CDR3 length: 15 residues. The CDR3 sequence is CASSLIERSYNEQFF. CDR3 DNA: TGTGCCAGCAGCTTAATAGAGAGGTCCTACAATGAGCAGTTCTTC.

The chain couples TRBV5-1 to TRBJ2-3; 9 nucleotides align to TRBD2. The CDR3 sequence is 14 residues long. J gave up 1 base and V 3 bases, and 0 bases lay outside the gene matches. The V gene's germline CDR1 is SGHRS and CDR2 YFSETQ. CDR3 nucleotide sequence: TGCGCCAGCAGCTCTAGCGGGGGCACAGATACGCAGTATTTT. It is translated as CASSSSGGTDTQYF.

The chain has TRBV5-1 and TRBJ2-3; 10 nucleotides align to TRBD2. This CDR3 spans 16 amino acids. Germline V CDR1 and CDR2: SGHRS, YFSETQ. After removal of 2 bases from V and 2 bases from J, the junction contained 5 bases not matched to a gene. CDR3 in DNA: TGCGCCAGCAGCTTTTTAGCGGGAGGACTCACAGATACGCAGTATTTT. As protein: CASSFLAGGLTDTQYF.

This chain links TRBV19 with TRBJ2-7; 16 bases map to TRBD2. CDR1 and CDR2 from the germline V gene are LNHDA and SQIVND (reference sequence). This CDR3 contains 16 residues. V shed 6 bases, J shed 2 bases, and the junction held 4 bases outside the gene matches. CDR3 in DNA: TGTGCCAGTAGCCCGGGACTAGCGGGAGGGCCCTACGAGCAGTACTTC. It codes for CASSPGLAGGPYEQYF.

This clone was detected only once. This chain links TRBV6-5 with TRBJ2-2, with 7 nucleotides matching TRBD1. Per the germline V gene, CDR1 is MNHEY and CDR2 is SVGAGI. The CDR3 spans 15 residues. Unmatched junction bases numbered 7, after V lost 7 bases and J lost 2 bases. CDR3 residues: CASTKGTVNTGELFF. CDR3 DNA sequence: TGTGCCAGCACCAAAGGGACAGTAAACACCGGGGAGCTGTTTTTT.

V and J are TRBV2 and TRBJ1-1, with a tentative D call TRBD1 (6 bases). The CDR3 extends over 12 amino acids. Germline V gene sequence: CDR1 SNHLY, CDR2 FYNNEI. Trimming stripped 6 bases from V and 5 bases from J, with 10 bases between. CDR3 in DNA: TGTGCCAGCAGCCCACAGGGAACTGAAGCTTTCTTT. Translating gives CASSPQGTEAFF.

V is TRBV7-2 and J is TRBJ1-3; no definite D call. V dropped 4 bases and J dropped 4 bases, with 14 bases sitting between them. This CDR3 region has 15 residues. CDR1 and CDR2 (germline): SGHTA, FQGNSA. CDR3 DNA: TGTGCCAGCAGCTCAAACTCGGGTGCGGGAAACACCATATATTTT. Its translation: CASSSNSGAGNTIYF.

The V gene is TRBV4-1, the J gene TRBJ1-4; 10 bases fit TRBD1. After removal of 1 base from V and 8 bases from J, the junction contained 7 bases not matched to a gene. The CDR3 has 16 amino acids. The germline CDR1 and CDR2 sequences are MGHRA and YSYEKL. The CDR3 loop is CASSQVGQGISEKLFF. The CDR3 DNA sequence: TGCGCCAGCAGCCAAGTGGGACAGGGGATTAGCGAAAAACTGTTTTTT.

The chain links TRBV29-1 to TRBJ2-1; TRBD2 might be the D (5 bases). Trimming pared 4 bases from V and 6 bases from J, leaving 10 bases between. The CDR3 is 12 residues long. The germline V gene has CDR1 SQVTM and CDR2 ANQGSEA. CDR3 nucleotides: TGCAGCGTTGCTCGGGGTAGCAATGAGCAGTTCTTC. It is translated as CSVARGSNEQFF.

The V and J genes are TRBV7-9 and TRBJ1-1; TRBD1 agrees at 7 bases. V trimming: 5 bases; J trimming: 1 base; junction bases outside the gene matches: 7. Germline CDR1 and CDR2: SEHNR and FQNEAQ (reference sequence). The CDR3 covers 15 residues. In DNA form, the CDR3 reads TGTGCCAGCAGCCCCCGGTCAGGGGGGAACACTGAAGCTTTCTTT. This gives the protein CASSPRSGGNTEAFF.

This sequence joins TRBV2 and TRBJ1-5; D possibly corresponds to TRBD1 (6 bases). Trimming cost V 0 bases and J 11 bases, with 11 bases left between them. From germline, CDR1 is SNHLY and CDR2 FYNNEI. CDR3 size: 13 residues. The CDR3 region has the DNA TGTGCCAGCAGTGAAGCATTTCGGACAGCCCAGCATTTT. It is translated as CASSEAFRTAQHF.

This clone was recorded only once. The chain joins TRBV28 to TRBJ2-2; TRBD1 agrees at 9 bases. The CDR3 length is 15 residues. CDR1 is MDHEN, CDR2 SYDVKM, per germline. The V and J ends lost 5 bases and 7 bases, in that order; junction bases with no gene match: 8. The CDR3 loop reads CASSRDREGIGELFF. The CDR3, as DNA: TGTGCCAGCAGTCGGGACAGGGAAGGCATCGGGGAGCTGTTTTTT.

This clone was observed once. The chain links TRBV28 to TRBJ2-7; 10 bases map to TRBD1. V was pared by 8 bases and J by 6 bases, with 13 bases of the junction left unmatched. The CDR3 length is 15 residues. Germline CDR1 is MDHEN and CDR2 is SYDVKM. The CDR3, as DNA: TGTGCCAGCTACCCGAGACAGGGGGCGCTCACCGAGCAGTACTTC. As protein: CASYPRQGALTEQYF. Full variable domain (remainder filled in from reference TRBV28 and TRBJ2-7): DVKVTQSSRYLVKRTGEKVFLECVQDMDHENMFWYRQDPGLGLRLIYFSYDVKMKEKGDIPEGYSVSREKKERFSLILESASTNQTSMYLCASYPRQGALTEQYFGPGTRLTVT.

V and J are TRBV5-1 and TRBJ2-7; 8 bases match TRBD1. With 1 base clipped from V and 7 bases from J, the junction kept 7 bases outside the gene matches. CDR1 is SGHRS, CDR2 YFSETQ, per germline. The CDR3 is made up of 14 amino acids. In DNA form, the CDR3 reads TGCGCCAGCAGCTTGCCAGGGGGCGGAGGGGAGCAGTACTTC. Its translation is CASSLPGGGGEQYF.

This sequence joins TRBV30 and TRBJ1-2, with D perhaps matching TRBD1 (6 bases). Trimming pared 4 bases from V and 4 bases from J, leaving 13 bases between. Per germline, CDR1 GTSNPN and CDR2 SVGIG (reference sequence). CDR3 length: 13 amino acids. In DNA, the CDR3 is TGTGCCTGGATTGGCGGACAGAGCTATGGCTACACCTTC. It yields the protein CAWIGGQSYGYTF.

The chain links TRBV6-6 to TRBJ2-7; weak D call: TRBD2 (5 bases). From germline, CDR1 is MNHNY and CDR2 SVGAGI (reference sequence). The length of the CDR3 is 13 residues. V was pared by 5 bases and J by 5 bases, with 13 bases between. The CDR3 protein is CASSHSGSHEQYF. DNA for the CDR3: TGTGCCAGCAGTCATTCGGGGTCACACGAGCAGTACTTC.

The chain couples TRBV6-5 to TRBJ1-5, with D possibly matching TRBD1 (5 bases). The length of the CDR3 is 14 residues. The V gene lost 5 bases and the J gene lost 3 bases, with 11 bases spanning the gap. Germline values: CDR1 MNHEY, CDR2 SVGAGI. CDR3 sequence reads: CASSLDSNNQPQHF. Written as DNA, the CDR3 is TGTGCCAGCAGTCTCGACAGCAACAATCAGCCCCAGCATTTT.

The chain combines TRBV7-8 with TRBJ2-7; D perhaps matches TRBD2 (5 bases). The V and J ends lost 1 base and 10 bases respectively, with 8 bases between them. This CDR3 spans 11 amino acids. Germline loops: CDR1 SGHVS, CDR2 FQNEAQ. Written as DNA, the CDR3 is TGTGCCAGCAGCTTAGGAGGGTCACAGTACTTC. Amino acids: CASSLGGSQYF.

This chain joins TRBV5-8 and TRBJ2-1; 14 bases match TRBD2. The trim removed 4 bases at V and 8 bases at J, leaving 5 bases unmatched. The CDR3 covers 15 residues. CDR1 and CDR2 (germline): SGHTS, YDEGEE. The CDR3 DNA is TGTGCCAGCAGCCCGGGACTAGCGGGAGTAGATGAGCAGTTCTTC. It yields the protein CASSPGLAGVDEQFF. Full variable domain (missing parts from reference TRBV5-8 and TRBJ2-1): EAGVTQSPTHLIKTRGQQATLRCSPISGHTSVYWYQQALGLGLQFLLWYDEGEERNRGNFPPRFSGRQFPNYSSELNVNALELEDSALYLCASSPGLAGVDEQFFGPGTRLTVL.

This chain uses TRBV19 with TRBJ1-1; no clear D gene. The CDR3 contains 15 residues. Per germline, CDR1 LNHDA and CDR2 SQIVND (reference sequence). V was cut by 3 bases and J by 1 base, with 12 bases left in between. CDR3 sequence reads: CASSIERYGNTEAFF. CDR3 DNA: TGTGCCAGTAGTATTGAGAGATACGGGAACACTGAAGCTTTCTTT.

V usage is TRBV6-4 and J usage is TRBJ2-1, with D perhaps matching TRBD1 (7 bases). CDR3 length: 15 residues. The V gene's germline CDR1 is MRHNA and CDR2 SNTAGT. V was shortened by 6 bases and J by 5 bases, with 17 bases between the two germline ends. CDR3 sequence (DNA): TGTGCCAGCAGCGGTTCAGGGGGGCGGAACAATGAGCAGTTCTTC. It specifies CASSGSGGRNNEQFF.

The gene calls are TRBV6-4 and TRBJ2-1, with D perhaps matching TRBD2 (5 bases). Trimming took 9 bases from V and 9 from J, leaving 6 bases between them. The germline CDR1 and CDR2 sequences are MRHNA and SNTAGT. The CDR3 is 9 residues long. CDR3 bases: TGTGCCAGACGGGGTGAGCAGTTCTTC. Protein sequence: CARRGEQFF.

The chain links TRBV7-8 to TRBJ2-7, with TRBD2 matching over 9 bases. With V trimmed by 5 bases and J by 5 bases, 10 bases remained unmatched. CDR1 is SGHVS, CDR2 FQNEAQ, per germline. The CDR3 is made up of 15 amino acids. CDR3 sequence reads: CASSLDSGRWDEQYF. The CDR3 DNA follows: TGTGCCAGCAGCCTTGATAGCGGGAGATGGGACGAGCAGTACTTC.

V is TRBV7-2 and J is TRBJ2-5; 7 nucleotides line up with TRBD2. The J segment lost 5 bases and the V segment lost 5 bases, leaving 11 bases of the junction unmatched. The CDR3 loop spans 15 amino acids. Germline loops: CDR1 SGHTA, CDR2 FQGNSA. CDR3 in DNA: TGTGCCAGCAGCCGCGGGGAGGGCCTCAGTGAGACCCAGTACTTC. Translating gives CASSRGEGLSETQYF.

The genes are TRBV5-1 and TRBJ2-7; possibly TRBD2 for D (7 bases). V was cut by 3 bases and J by 3 bases, with 13 bases left in between. Germline V gene lookup returns CDR1 SGHRS and CDR2 YFSETQ. The CDR3 sequence is 14 residues long. As DNA, the CDR3 is TGCGCCAGCAGCTCTTGGGGGGGACACTACGAGCAGTACTTC. Protein: CASSSWGGHYEQYF.